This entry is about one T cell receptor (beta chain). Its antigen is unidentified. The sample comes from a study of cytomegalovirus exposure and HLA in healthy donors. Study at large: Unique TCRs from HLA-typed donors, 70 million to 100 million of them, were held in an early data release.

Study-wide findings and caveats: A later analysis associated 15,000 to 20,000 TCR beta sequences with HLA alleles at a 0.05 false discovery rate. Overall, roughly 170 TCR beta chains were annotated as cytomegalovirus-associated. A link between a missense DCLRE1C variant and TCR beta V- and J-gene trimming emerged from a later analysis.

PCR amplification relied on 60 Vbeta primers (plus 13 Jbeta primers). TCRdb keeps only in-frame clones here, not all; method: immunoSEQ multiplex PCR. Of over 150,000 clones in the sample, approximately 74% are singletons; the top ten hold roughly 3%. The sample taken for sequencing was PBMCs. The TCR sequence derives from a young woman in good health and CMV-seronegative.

Here the CDR3 reads CAISEGTGDRTEAFF. The CDR3 nucleotides are TGTGCCATCAGTGAGGGGACAGGGGATCGAACTGAAGCTTTCTTT. The chain combines TRBV10-3 with TRBJ1-1; 10 bases align to TRBD1. V gave up 2 bases and J gave up 5 bases; unmatched junction bases: 5. The CDR3 is 15 residues long. The V gene's germline CDR1 is ENHRY and CDR2 SYGVKD.